The 4 T cell receptor beta chains listed next were all sequenced from one sample in a study of T cell responses to AZD1222 COVID-19 vaccine listed by TCRdb under 2021. The library came from the immunoSEQ multiplex PCR assay. Sourced from immuneACCESS, this table was stored by TCRdb with only in-frame sequences that have V and J called. A share of the clones is absent; for the studies checked, an unresolved V gene accounts for under half, and the remainder has no known explanation. The sample table holds more than 150,000 clones, of which 70% to 90% were seen once. Roughly 6.5% of the sample is in the top ten clones. Taken with the paper, the label for time point translates to: baseline before first vaccination. The sequences come from peripheral blood, collected on day 0 of AZD1222 vaccination. The receptors shown here come from an adult in good health.

CDR3 DNA sequence: TGCGCCAGCAGCCCCCCGGGACTAGCCCCCACCGGGGAGCTGTTTTTT. Residues: CASSPPGLAPTGELFF. The J gene is TRBJ2-2, the V gene TRBV5-1, with TRBD2 identical over 9 bases. V trimming: 4 bases; J trimming: 4 bases; junction bases outside the gene matches: 8. The V gene's germline CDR1 is SGHRS and CDR2 YFSETQ. The CDR3 contains 16 residues.

V usage is TRBV29-1 and J usage is TRBJ1-2; D is perhaps TRBD1 (5 bases). The germline V gene has CDR1 SQVTM and CDR2 ANQGSEA. Trimming removed 2 bases from V and 6 bases from J, with 19 bases in between. The CDR3 totals 15 residues. CDR3 in amino acids: CSVEWGRGQGHGYTF. The CDR3 DNA reads as TGCAGCGTTGAATGGGGTAGGGGCCAGGGCCATGGCTACACCTTC.

The chain combines TRBV7-2 with TRBJ2-7, with D perhaps matching TRBD2 (5 bases). Trimming took 9 bases from V and 2 from J, leaving 23 bases between them. The CDR3 covers 16 residues. The germline V gene has CDR1 SGHTA and CDR2 FQGNSA. CDR3 in amino acids: CASASQAGDPTYEQYF. In DNA, the CDR3 is TGTGCCAGTGCTTCCCAAGCCGGGGATCCAACCTACGAGCAGTACTTC.

This chain links TRBV29-1 with TRBJ1-4; D is undetermined. The CDR3 extends over 13 amino acids. From germline, CDR1 is SQVTM and CDR2 ANQGSEA. Deletions cut 7 bases from V and 2 bases from J, with 11 bases between. The chain's CDR3 is CSGEVGTNEKLFF. The CDR3 region has the DNA TGCAGCGGGGAGGTGGGGACTAATGAAAAACTGTTTTTT.